The sequence of this TCR beta chain was determined in a study of control samples from healthy donors and cancer patients. The CDR3 is 14 amino acids. Trimming removed 6 bases from V and 1 base from J, with 12 bases in between. The germline V gene encodes CDR1 SGHTA and CDR2 FQGNSA. Sequencing was performed with immunoSEQ multiplex PCR; in TCRdb, only in-frame clones are kept and a portion is missing. The sample lists 64,000 or so clones; 92% were seen once. This clonotype originated in a man in his forties with colorectal cancer. The chain links TRBV7-2 to TRBJ1-1; D remains ambiguous. Sequenced sample: PBMCs. CDR3 amino acids: CASRLGRENTEAFF. CDR3 nucleotide sequence: TGTGCCAGCAGACTCGGGCGTGAGAACACTGAAGCTTTCTTT.